A single sample gave rise to the 29 T cell receptor beta chains below, sequenced in a study of T cell repertoires in cytomegalovirus infection. TCRdb reprocessed the reads with MiXCR, giving one entry per CDR3 protein. The sample lists about 320,000 distinct CDR3 sequences, more than 8% occurring once. The sequenced sample consisted of PBMCs. Source of these receptors: a human donor in good health (CMV status not recorded). Some clones in this sample may be carry-over from other donors' samples.

This clonotype was counted between two and nine times. J is TRBJ2-1 and V is TRBV7-6; maybe TRBD2 (5 bases). The CDR3 totals 15 residues. Germline CDR1 and CDR2: SGHVS and FNYEAQ. With 7 bases removed from V and 4 bases from J, the gap between germline ends came to 17 bases. The CDR3 region has the DNA TGTGCCAGCACCCCTCGAGGGAGTAAATACAATGAGCAGTTCTTC. Amino acids: CASTPRGSKYNEQFF.

This clonotype was seen ten or more times. The rearrangement links TRBV7-2 to TRBJ2-7, with a tentative D call TRBD2 (5 bases). The length of the CDR3 is 13 residues. V was shortened by 3 bases and J by 1 base, with 7 bases between the two germline ends. Germline assignment: CDR1 SGHTA and CDR2 FQGNSA. In DNA form, the CDR3 reads TGTGCCAGCAGCTTCGGACTTTCCTACGAGCAGTACTTC. This encodes CASSFGLSYEQYF. Full variable domain (rest looked up from reference TRBV7-2 and TRBJ2-7): GAGVSQSPSNKVTEKGKDVELRCDPISGHTALYWYRQSLGQGLEFLIYFQGNSAPDKSGLPSDRFSAERTGGSVSTLTIQRTQQEDSAVYLCASSFGLSYEQYFGPGTRLTVT.

This clonotype has only a few counts. The chain has TRBV7-9 and TRBJ1-2; D may be TRBD1 (6 bases). The CDR3 is 10 residues long. V was pared by 10 bases and J by 6 bases, with 9 bases between. Germline V lookup: CDR1 SEHNR, CDR2 FQNEAQ (reference sequence). CDR3 in amino acids: CATYRDGYTF. In DNA form, the CDR3 reads TGTGCCACGTACAGGGATGGCTACACCTTC.

The rearrangement uses TRBV10-3 and TRBJ2-7, with D possibly being TRBD1 or TRBD2 (5 bases each). This CDR3 has 13 amino acids. Germline V gene lookup returns CDR1 ENHRY and CDR2 SYGVKD. V dropped 7 bases and J dropped 0 bases, with 10 bases sitting between them. This CDR3 reads CAITRDGSYEQYF. CDR3 nucleotides: TGTGCCATCACCCGGGACGGCTCCTACGAGCAGTACTTC.

The gene calls are TRBV12-3 or TRBV12-4 and TRBJ2-7; D is undetermined. This CDR3 is 14 amino acids long. Between the trimmed V and J ends, which lost 6 bases and 5 bases, there was a span of 17 bases. The CDR3 protein is CASSRRIPDHEQYF. CDR3 DNA: TGTGCCAGCAGCCGACGGATCCCTGACCACGAGCAGTACTTC.

This clonotype has ten or more counts. This chain joins TRBV7-8 and TRBJ2-1, with 12 nucleotides matching TRBD2. This CDR3 region has 12 residues. The V and J ends lost 6 bases and 16 bases, in that order; junction bases with no gene match: 7. CDR1 and CDR2 (germline): SGHVS, FQNEAQ. CDR3 in amino acids: CASRTGLAGTFF. CDR3 coding DNA: TGTGCCAGCAGAACCGGACTAGCGGGAACTTTCTTC.

This clonotype occurred many times. The V call is TRBV6-1, the J call TRBJ2-7, with 7 bases identical to TRBD1. This CDR3 has 14 residues. V shed 6 bases and J 9 bases; nucleotides not matched to a gene: 14. Germline lookup yields CDR1 MNHNS and CDR2 SASEGT. The DNA of the CDR3 is TGTGCCAGCAGGCCGGGACAGACTCACGAGGGGCAGTACTTC. Residues: CASRPGQTHEGQYF.

This chain links TRBV15 with TRBJ1-2; the D gene is possibly TRBD1 (6 bases). The CDR3 loop spans 14 amino acids. V dropped 3 bases and J dropped 1 base, with 9 bases sitting between them. The germline gives CDR1 LNHNV, CDR2 YYDKDF (reference sequence). The CDR3 reads CATSSRQDNYGYTF. The DNA of the CDR3 is TGTGCCACCAGCAGTCGACAGGATAACTATGGCTACACCTTC.

The CDR3 reads CASSSQGRDYEQYF. The CDR3 DNA reads TGTGCCAGCTCCTCCCAAGGGCGGGACTACGAGCAGTACTTC. V is TRBV12-3 or TRBV12-4 and J is TRBJ2-7; perhaps TRBD2 as D (6 bases). The CDR3 runs 14 residues. V was cut by 8 bases and J by 3 bases, with 17 bases left in between.

At least ten counts were recorded for this clonotype. The chain recombines TRBV12-3 or TRBV12-4 with TRBJ1-3; D is uncertain. With 3 bases removed from V and 0 bases from J, the gap between germline ends came to 6 bases. CDR3 length: 14 amino acids. As DNA, the CDR3 is TGTGCCAGCAGTTTTTCGAGCTCTGGAAACACCATATATTTT. Translation gives CASSFSSSGNTIYF.

The rearrangement uses TRBV6-5 and TRBJ2-3, with 13 bases identical to TRBD2. V was pared by 5 bases and J by 2 bases, with 7 bases of the junction left unmatched. This CDR3 has 17 residues. Germline lookup yields CDR1 MNHEY and CDR2 SVGAGI. The DNA of the CDR3 is TGTGCCAGCAGTCGAGGGGGACTAGCGGGACCCACAGATACGCAGTATTTT. This gives the protein CASSRGGLAGPTDTQYF.

This clonotype has only a few counts. V usage is TRBV3-1 and J usage is TRBJ2-1; TRBD1 might be the D (7 bases). The V end lost 6 bases, the J end lost 9 bases, and 18 bases lay between the germline ends. CDR1 and CDR2 (germline): LGHDT, YNNKEL (reference sequence). The CDR3 length is 14 residues. The CDR3 loop reads CASSLRGTGREQFF. In nucleotides, the CDR3 is TGTGCCAGCAGTCTCAGGGGGACTGGTCGTGAGCAGTTCTTC.

This clonotype was recorded many times. The chain uses TRBV7-2 and TRBJ2-1; D unclear. Germline-derived CDR1 and CDR2 are SGHTA and FQGNSA. The CDR3 covers 15 residues. Trimming removed 0 bases at V and 0 bases at J, with 6 bases between. In DNA form, the CDR3 reads TGTGCCAGCAGCTTAGCGTACGGCTCCTACAATGAGCAGTTCTTC. As protein: CASSLAYGSYNEQFF.

The chain carries TRBV4-3 and TRBJ2-5; D remains unclear. The ends were cut back, 0 bases at V and 5 bases at J, with 13 bases in the middle. Germline CDR1 reads LGHNA; CDR2 reads YSLEER. The CDR3 is 15 residues long. For the CDR3, the DNA is TGCGCCAGCAGCCAAGATATTCGCGGCGCGGAGACCCAGTACTTC. This codes for CASSQDIRGAETQYF.

In this sample, this clonotype turned up many times. The chain is built from TRBV7-2 and TRBJ1-4; D remains unclear. The germline V gene encodes CDR1 SGHTA and CDR2 FQGNSA. V was trimmed by 2 bases and J by 7 bases, leaving 8 bases between them. The CDR3 length is 13 residues. Here the CDR3 DNA reads TGTGCCAGCAGCTTACAACGGGGTGAAAAACTGTTTTTT. Protein product: CASSLQRGEKLFF.

This clonotype was counted many times. This sequence joins TRBV7-2 and TRBJ1-6; unclear D gene. CDR1 is SGHTA and CDR2 is FQGNSA in the germline V gene. Trimming removed 5 bases at V and 9 bases at J, with 26 bases between. This CDR3 has 18 amino acids. The CDR3 protein is CASSLSHLWNPGGSPLHF. The CDR3 region has the DNA TGTGCCAGCAGCCTTAGCCATCTTTGGAACCCAGGAGGTTCACCCCTCCACTTT.

This clonotype was picked up many times. The V gene is TRBV7-2, the J gene TRBJ2-1, with D possibly being TRBD2 (5 bases). Germline assignment: CDR1 SGHTA and CDR2 FQGNSA. Between the trimmed V and J ends, which lost 5 bases and 7 bases, there was a span of 15 bases. This CDR3 contains 14 residues. As DNA, the CDR3 is TGTGCCAGCAGCCGCCGGGAAGGAGGTAATGAGCAGTTCTTC. Amino acids: CASSRREGGNEQFF.

This chain joins TRBV10-2 and TRBJ2-4, with D perhaps TRBD2 (7 bases). Germline assignment: CDR1 WSHSY and CDR2 SAAADI. The CDR3 is 17 amino acids. V was cut by 1 base and J by 2 bases, with 15 bases left in between. The chain's CDR3 is CASSEYKAGQTKNIQYF. CDR3 sequence (DNA): TGCGCCAGCAGTGAGTATAAAGCGGGACAAACCAAAAACATTCAGTACTTC.

A word on this clonotype: One end of the junction is discordant with germline, which a read error may explain. The chain joins TRBV11-2 to TRBJ2-5; D is perhaps TRBD1 (5 bases). Germline V CDR1 and CDR2: SGHAT, FQNNGV. This CDR3 has 14 amino acids. The CDR3 sequence: CVSNMMGHQETQYF. In nucleotides, the CDR3 is TGTGTCAGCAACATGATGGGGCACCAAGAGACCCAGTACTTC.

This clonotype was recorded many times. The chain combines TRBV7-2 with TRBJ1-5; 10 nucleotides align to TRBD1. After removal of 5 bases from V and 4 bases from J, the junction contained 5 bases not matched to a gene. Germline V gene data show CDR1 as SGHTA and CDR2 as FQGNSA. The length of the CDR3 is 15 residues. CDR3 nucleotide sequence: TGTGCCAGCAGCCGGGGGACAGGGGCAAATCAGCCCCAGCATTTT. Protein sequence: CASSRGTGANQPQHF.

In its sample, this clonotype was seen many times. The CDR3 is CASSGTGGYGYTF. The CDR3 bases are TGTGCCAGCAGTGGGACAGGCGGTTATGGCTACACCTTC. The genes are TRBV7-2 and TRBJ1-2; 8 bases map to TRBD1. Germline CDR1 is SGHTA and CDR2 is FQGNSA. This CDR3 region has 13 residues. The trim removed 6 bases at V and 5 bases at J, leaving 5 bases unmatched.

This clonotype has more than one count but fewer than ten. The rearrangement links TRBV20-1 to TRBJ2-4; either TRBD1 or TRBD2 may supply D (5 bases each). CDR1 DFQATT and CDR2 SNEGSKA come from the germline V gene (reference sequence). With 1 base removed from V and 0 bases from J, the gap between germline ends came to 10 bases. The CDR3 has 15 residues. The DNA of the CDR3 is TGCAGTGCTAGAGTGGGGGTCTTAGCCAAAAACATTCAGTACTTC. It specifies CSARVGVLAKNIQYF.

This clonotype was counted many times. V is TRBV7-8 and J is TRBJ2-1, with 8 bases lining up with TRBD2. The CDR3 is 14 residues long. V shed 1 base and J 10 bases; nucleotides not matched to a gene: 6. The germline V gene encodes CDR1 SGHVS and CDR2 FQNEAQ. The CDR3 loop is CASSLVRGGSEQFF. For the CDR3, the DNA is TGTGCCAGCAGCTTAGTACGGGGGGGCAGCGAGCAGTTCTTC.

This clonotype has a count of ten or more. The rearrangement joins TRBV7-2 to TRBJ2-7; TRBD1 aligns across 10 bases. The V gene's germline CDR1 is SGHTA and CDR2 FQGNSA. After removal of 4 bases from V and 5 bases from J, the junction contained 5 bases not matched to a gene. This CDR3 comprises 14 residues. CDR3: CASSSGQGWNEQYF. The CDR3 bases are TGTGCCAGCAGCTCGGGACAGGGGTGGAACGAGCAGTACTTC.

This chain uses TRBV11-2 with TRBJ2-7; unclear D gene. Trimming took 5 bases from V and 2 from J, leaving 13 bases between them. CDR1 SGHAT and CDR2 FQNNGV come from the germline V gene. The CDR3 is 14 amino acids. The chain's CDR3 is CASSEGRAPYEQYF. DNA for the CDR3: TGTGCCAGCAGCGAAGGTCGTGCACCCTACGAGCAGTACTTC.

In its sample, this clonotype was seen many times. The chain couples TRBV7-9 to TRBJ2-7, with D possibly matching TRBD2 (6 bases). The CDR3 is 14 amino acids. Germline V lookup: CDR1 SEHNR, CDR2 FQNEAQ (reference sequence). V dropped 3 bases and J dropped 2 bases, with 11 bases sitting between them. The CDR3 DNA sequence: TGTGCCAGCAGCTTGGGGGGTTTACCCTACGAGCAGTACTTC. As protein: CASSLGGLPYEQYF.

This clonotype was detected only a few times. The V call is TRBV7-2, the J call TRBJ2-2; 11 bases agree with TRBD1. After removal of 4 bases from V and 1 base from J, the junction contained 2 bases not matched to a gene. This CDR3 region has 16 residues. CDR1 and CDR2 (germline): SGHTA, FQGNSA. As DNA, the CDR3 is TGTGCCAGCAGCTCGGGACAGGGGGTGAACACCGGGGAGCTGTTTTTT. It is translated as CASSSGQGVNTGELFF.

This clonotype was counted only a few times. This chain links TRBV11-2 with TRBJ2-7, with 10 bases fitting TRBD1. This CDR3 contains 15 residues. CDR1 and CDR2 (germline): SGHAT, FQNNGV. Trimming at V came to 4 bases and at J to 3 bases, leaving 6 bases not matched to a gene. For the CDR3, the DNA is TGTGCCAGCAGCTCCTACCGGGACAGGGGCTACGAGCAGTACTTC. It codes for CASSSYRDRGYEQYF.

This clonotype was found many times. The genes are TRBV5-6 and TRBJ2-3; D might be TRBD1 (6 bases). V gave up 1 base and J gave up 2 bases, with 17 bases separating them. The CDR3 is made up of 17 amino acids. CDR1 SGHDT and CDR2 YYEEEE come from the germline V gene. Here the CDR3 DNA reads TGTGCCAGCAGCTTGCGTGGGGGCAACTACAACACAGATACGCAGTATTTT. Translation: CASSLRGGNYNTDTQYF.